The rows below give T cell receptor beta chains drawn from one sample of a study of cytomegalovirus exposure and HLA in healthy donors. Assay used: immunoSEQ multiplex PCR; TCRdb lists only in-frame clones, some missing. The table records over 150,000 clones, 65% to 85% of them present only once. Sequencing was performed on PBMCs. The receptors originated from a boy aged 2 to 10 in good health and CMV-seronegative. Both conserved end residues are part of each CDR3. D genes are given only for firm matches. Clone size is not always given. Where it is, it says once, few, many or a class for expanded clones.

J gene	V gene	clone size	D gene	CDR3 DNA	CDR3 protein
TRBJ2-1	TRBV9	-	TRBD2	TGTGCCAGCAGCGTGCGGGGGGGGAAGAGCTCCTACAATGAGCAGTTCTTC	CASSVRGGKSSYNEQFF
TRBJ1-1	TRBV4-2	-	-	TGTGCCAGCAGCCAAGACCCCCGGGGATTGAACACTGAAGCTTTCTTT	CASSQDPRGLNTEAFF
TRBJ2-7	TRBV5-1	few	TRBD1	TGCGCCAGCAGCTTGAGGGCCGGGACAGGAACCTACGAGCAGTACTTC	CASSLRAGTGTYEQYF
TRBJ1-1	TRBV27	-	TRBD1	TGTGCCAGCAGTCGACAGGGAGACACTGAAGCTTTCTTT	CASSRQGDTEAFF
TRBJ1-2	TRBV7-2	-	TRBD1	TGTGCCAGCAGTCCAAGGACAGGGGACAGAGGGGGCTACACCTTC	CASSPRTGDRGGYTF
TRBJ2-2	TRBV19	-	TRBD1	TGTGCCGCGTCGGGGACAGGGAGAGCCGGGGAGCTGTTTTTT	CAASGTGRAGELFF
TRBJ2-2	TRBV7-7	-	TRBD2	TGTGCTAGCAGCTTCGGTAGCGGGCCCCTCGAAGGCGGGGAGCTGTTTTTT	CASSFGSGPLEGGELFF
TRBJ2-2	TRBV11-1	-	TRBD2	TGTGCCAGCAGCCAGACGGGGGGGCCTACCGGGGAGCTGTTTTTT	CASSQTGGPTGELFF
TRBJ2-5	TRBV28	-	TRBD2	TGTGCCAGCAGTCCGGCGTGGGCGGGGGGTCAAGAGACCCAGTACTTC	CASSPAWAGGQETQYF
TRBJ1-1	TRBV27	once	TRBD1	TGTGCCAGCAGTTTGGGGAGACAGGGCACTGAAGCTTTCTTT	CASSLGRQGTEAFF
TRBJ2-7	TRBV27	few	-	TGTGCCAGCCGAACCCTCCGGGACACTACCTACGAGCAGTACTTC	CASRTLRDTTYEQYF
TRBJ2-3	TRBV5-6	-	TRBD1	TGTGCCAGCAGCCCCCGGGCAGGGGGCGGCACAGATACGCAGTATTTT	CASSPRAGGGTDTQYF
TRBJ2-7	TRBV7-9	-	-	TGTTCCAGCAGCCCAGGGGCGTCCTACGAGCAGTACTTC	CSSSPGASYEQYF
TRBJ1-5	TRBV30	-	-	TGTGCCTGGAGTGTACGGTCGGGTCAGCCCCAGCATTTT	CAWSVRSGQPQHF
TRBJ1-2	TRBV4-2	-	-	TGTGCCAGCAGCGGCACTCACAGGACTAACTATGGCTACACCTTC	CASSGTHRTNYGYTF
TRBJ2-4	TRBV4-1	-	TRBD2	TGCGCCAGCAGCCACCCCAAGGCGGGGGGCAGAAACATTCAGTACTTC	CASSHPKAGGRNIQYF
TRBJ2-7	TRBV5-4	-	TRBD1	TGTGCCAGCAGCTTTGGGGGACAGGGCGACGAGCAGTACTTC	CASSFGGQGDEQYF
TRBJ2-7	TRBV6-6	-	-	TGTGCCAGCAGTGAGCCCGAAAACTTTTACGAGCAGTACTTC	CASSEPENFYEQYF
TRBJ2-2	TRBV6-1	-	-	TGTGCCAGCAGCGTAGACAGAGCGAACACCGGGGAGCTGTTTTTT	CASSVDRANTGELFF
TRBJ1-1	TRBV11-2	-	-	TGTGCCAGCAGCTCTCGGAGGGGCGCGTCTGAAGCTTTCTTT	CASSSRRGASEAFF
TRBJ2-1	TRBV5-1	-	TRBD2	TGCGCCAGCAGCTTGGTCATTAGCGGGATTCACTACAATGAGCAGTTCTTC	CASSLVISGIHYNEQFF
TRBJ1-1	TRBV7-9	-	-	TGTGCCAGCAGCTTACCCTGGAACACTGAAGCTTTCTTT	CASSLPWNTEAFF
TRBJ2-3	TRBV7-2	-	TRBD1	TGTGCCAGCAGCTTTAAGGGGGCCCCTAGCACAGATACGCAGTATTTT	CASSFKGAPSTDTQYF
TRBJ1-1	TRBV6-7	-	-	TGTGCCGCCCCATTGAGAGCTTTCTTT	CAAPLRAFF
TRBJ1-3	TRBV5-1	-	-	TGCGCCAGCAGCTTGAATTTTGGGGCCTCTGGAAACACCATATATTTT	CASSLNFGASGNTIYF
TRBJ2-1	TRBV7-2	-	TRBD2	TGTGCCAGCAGCTTAGGAGCGGGGGATCTCAATGAGCAGTTCTTC	CASSLGAGDLNEQFF
TRBJ2-3	TRBV20-1	-	-	TGCAGTGCTCGACTCGGGTCTCCGCAGTATTTT	CSARLGSPQYF
TRBJ1-2	TRBV15	-	-	TGTGCCACCAGCAGAGATCAGGGAAACTATGGCTACACCTTC	CATSRDQGNYGYTF
TRBJ2-7	TRBV4-3	-	TRBD1	TGCGCCAGCAGCCGACAGGGAGACTCCTACGAGCAGTACTTC	CASSRQGDSYEQYF
TRBJ1-6	TRBV19	-	TRBD1	TGTGCCAGTAGTAGGACCTCAGGGGGCCAATCACCCCTCCACTTT	CASSRTSGGQSPLHF
TRBJ2-3	TRBV18	-	-	TGTGCCAGCTCACCTCAGGCGGATACGCAGTATTTT	CASSPQADTQYF
TRBJ1-2	TRBV29-1	-	-	TGCAGCGTTGATGGGCAGGGAGGCTATGGCTACACCTTC	CSVDGQGGYGYTF
TRBJ2-5	TRBV7-2	-	-	TGTGCCAGCAGCTTATTGGCCCTGAAACAAGAGACCCAGTACTTC	CASSLLALKQETQYF
TRBJ1-1	TRBV29-1	once	-	TGCAGTGTATCCCGGGAGGGCACTGAAGCTTTCTTT	CSVSREGTEAFF
TRBJ1-5	TRBV5-8	few	-	TGTGCCAGCAGCTTTACGGGGTCGGCTCAGCCCCAGCATTTT	CASSFTGSAQPQHF
TRBJ2-7	TRBV19	-	-	TGTGCCAGTAGTATAGCTGGCAACTACGAGCAGTACTTC	CASSIAGNYEQYF
TRBJ2-2	TRBV2	-	TRBD1	TGTGCCAGCAGTGAGACAGGGACCGGGGAGCTGTTTTTT	CASSETGTGELFF
TRBJ2-7	TRBV2	-	TRBD2	TGTGCCAGCAGTGAAAGGACTAGCGGGGGGGCCCTTGGGTATTTCAAGCAGTACTTC	CASSERTSGGALGYFKQYF
TRBJ2-1	TRBV9	-	-	TGTGCCAGCAGCGTATCTGGGGGGGCAGGAAATGAGCAGTTCTTC	CASSVSGGAGNEQFF
TRBJ1-1	TRBV7-2	-	TRBD1	TGTGCCAGCAGCCCGCCCCAGACAGGGGGGTTCACTGAAGCTTTCTTT	CASSPPQTGGFTEAFF
TRBJ2-2	TRBV4-1	-	-	TGCGCCAGCAGTCCAGGGGGGACCACCGGGGAGCTGTTTTTT	CASSPGGTTGELFF
TRBJ2-6	TRBV5-1	-	TRBD2	TGCGCCAGCAGCCGTTGGGGGGGAGCAGCTGGGGCCAACGTCCTGACTTTC	CASSRWGGAAGANVLTF
TRBJ2-5	TRBV2	-	TRBD2	TGTGCCAGCGGGAGGGGCGGGGGAAACCAAGAGACCCAGTACTTC	CASGRGGGNQETQYF
TRBJ2-1	TRBV19	few	-	TGTGCCAGTAGTATAGTCCCTCGCAGGTACAATGAGCAGTTCTTC	CASSIVPRRYNEQFF
TRBJ2-3	TRBV6-4	-	TRBD1	TGTGCCAGCAGTGACTCGGACCAGGGGGCGCGAGCCCCAGGATCCACAGATACGCAGTATTTT	CASSDSDQGARAPGSTDTQYF
TRBJ2-1	TRBV6-6	-	-	TGTGCCAGCAGCCTCCTCCAGGGGCTCCACAATGAGCAGTTCTTC	CASSLLQGLHNEQFF
TRBJ2-5	TRBV4-3	-	-	TGCGCCAGCAGCCAAGATCGGGAGCCCCCGCGGGAGACCCAGTACTTC	CASSQDREPPRETQYF
TRBJ2-1	TRBV7-3	-	TRBD1	TGTGCCAGCAGCTTAACGGGACAGAACAATGAGCAGTTCTTC	CASSLTGQNNEQFF
TRBJ2-1	TRBV7-2	few	-	TGTGCCAGCAGCTACAGGGCACAGTCCTACAATGAGCAGTTCTTC	CASSYRAQSYNEQFF
TRBJ2-4	TRBV6-5	-	-	TGTGCCAGCAGCGGCGCCGAGGGCGTATCCGTAATTCAGTACTTC	CASSGAEGVSVIQYF
TRBJ2-1	TRBV4-3	-	-	TGCGCCAGCAGCCGGGGGGAACAACTCTTATACAATGAGCAGTTCTTC	CASSRGEQLLYNEQFF
TRBJ1-1	TRBV19	once	-	TGTGCCAGTAGTATTGCGGACACTGAAGCTTTCTTT	CASSIADTEAFF
TRBJ2-3	TRBV18	-	-	TGTGCCAGCTCAGAGACAGATACGCAGTATTTT	CASSETDTQYF